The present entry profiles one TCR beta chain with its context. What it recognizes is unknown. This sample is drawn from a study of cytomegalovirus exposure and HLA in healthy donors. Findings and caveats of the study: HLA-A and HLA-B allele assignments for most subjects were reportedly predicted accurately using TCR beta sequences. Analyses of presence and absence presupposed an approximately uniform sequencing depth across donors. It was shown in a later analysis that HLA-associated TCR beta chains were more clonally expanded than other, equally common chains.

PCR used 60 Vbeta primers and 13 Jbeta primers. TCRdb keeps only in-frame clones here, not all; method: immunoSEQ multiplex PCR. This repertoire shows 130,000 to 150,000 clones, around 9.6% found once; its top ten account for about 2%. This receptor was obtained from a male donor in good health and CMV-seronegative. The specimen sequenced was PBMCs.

This CDR3 is CASSDRTVNQPQHF. In DNA, the CDR3 is TGTGCCAGCAGTGATCGGACAGTTAATCAGCCCCAGCATTTT. The rearrangement links TRBV2 to TRBJ1-5; tentatively, D is TRBD1 (6 bases). The V gene's germline CDR1 is SNHLY and CDR2 FYNNEI. This CDR3 comprises 14 residues. Trimming took off 3 bases at V and 4 bases at J, with 10 bases between the two ends.